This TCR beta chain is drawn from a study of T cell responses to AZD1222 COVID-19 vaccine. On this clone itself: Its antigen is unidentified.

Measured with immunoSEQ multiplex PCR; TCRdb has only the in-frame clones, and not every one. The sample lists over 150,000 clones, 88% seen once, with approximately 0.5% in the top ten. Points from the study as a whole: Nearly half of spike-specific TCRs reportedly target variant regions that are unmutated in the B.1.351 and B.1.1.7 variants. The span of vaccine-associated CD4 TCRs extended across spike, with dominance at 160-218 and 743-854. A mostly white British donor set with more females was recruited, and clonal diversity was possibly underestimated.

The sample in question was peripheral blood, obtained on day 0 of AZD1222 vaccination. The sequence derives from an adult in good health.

CDR3 coding DNA: TGTGCCAGCAGCTCCCTGGTTAGGGAACCGGCGGATTCACCCCTCCACTTT. This encodes CASSSLVREPADSPLHF. The chain uses TRBV5-6 and TRBJ1-6; no definite D call. CDR1 and CDR2 (germline): SGHDT, YYEEEE. The CDR3 totals 17 residues. The V end was cut by 3 bases, the J end by 8 bases, with 21 bases between.